This T cell receptor beta chain was observed in a study of beta chain features in type 1 diabetes. Study findings and constraints: For Type 1 diabetes patients, all four CD4+ subsets carried TCRB CDR3s that were moderately but significantly shorter. cDNA sequencing could over-represent cells with high TCR expression.

Isolated RNA was reverse transcribed in full, so expressed TCRB transcripts were sequenced. Method: immunoSEQ multiplex PCR; TCRdb's copy keeps in-frame clones and lacks some. The sample yields under 300,000 clones, approximately 11% seen once. As to this clone: Its specificity is unknown.

CDR3 size: 14 residues. V lost 1 base to trimming and J lost 5 bases, with 12 bases between them. CDR1 is PRHDT, CDR2 FYEKMQ, per germline (reference sequence). The material sequenced was naive CD4+ T cells from blood. The rearrangement uses TRBV13 and TRBJ2-7; D is perhaps TRBD2 (5 bases). This clonotype was sampled from a man younger than 40 with type 1 diabetes. CDR3 sequence: CASSLAGNVHEQYF. In DNA, the CDR3 is TGTGCCAGCAGCTTAGCCGGGAATGTCCACGAGCAGTACTTC.